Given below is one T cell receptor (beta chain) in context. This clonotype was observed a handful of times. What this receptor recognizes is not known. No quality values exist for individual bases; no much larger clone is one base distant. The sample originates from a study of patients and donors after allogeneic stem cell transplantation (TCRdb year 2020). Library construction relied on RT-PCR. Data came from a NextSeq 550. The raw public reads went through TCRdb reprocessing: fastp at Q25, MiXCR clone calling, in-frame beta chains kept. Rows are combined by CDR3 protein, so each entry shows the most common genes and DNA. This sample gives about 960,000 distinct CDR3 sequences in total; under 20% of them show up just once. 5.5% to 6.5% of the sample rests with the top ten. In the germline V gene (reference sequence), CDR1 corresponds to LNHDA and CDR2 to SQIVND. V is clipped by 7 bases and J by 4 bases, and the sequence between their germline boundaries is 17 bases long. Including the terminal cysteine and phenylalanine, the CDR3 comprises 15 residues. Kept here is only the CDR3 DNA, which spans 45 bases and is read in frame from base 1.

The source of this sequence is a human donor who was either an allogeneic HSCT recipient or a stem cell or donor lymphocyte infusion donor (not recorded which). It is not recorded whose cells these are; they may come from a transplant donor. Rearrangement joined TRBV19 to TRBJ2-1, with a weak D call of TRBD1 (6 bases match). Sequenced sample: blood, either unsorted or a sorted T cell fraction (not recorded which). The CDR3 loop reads CASTPGHLRYNEQFF. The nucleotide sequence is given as TGTGCCAGTACCCCGGGACATTTGAGGTACAATGAGCAGTTCTTC.